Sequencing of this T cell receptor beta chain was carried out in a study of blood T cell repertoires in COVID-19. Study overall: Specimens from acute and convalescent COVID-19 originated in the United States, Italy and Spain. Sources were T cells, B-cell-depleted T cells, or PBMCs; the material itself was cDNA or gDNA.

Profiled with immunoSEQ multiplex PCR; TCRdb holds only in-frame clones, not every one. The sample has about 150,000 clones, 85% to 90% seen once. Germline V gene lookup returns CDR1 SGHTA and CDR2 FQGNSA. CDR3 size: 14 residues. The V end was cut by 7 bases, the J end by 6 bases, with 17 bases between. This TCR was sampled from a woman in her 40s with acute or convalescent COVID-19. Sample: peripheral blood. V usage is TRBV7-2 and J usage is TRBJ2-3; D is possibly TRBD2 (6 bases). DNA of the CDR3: TGTGCCAGCACCACCTACGGGCTAGCGGATACGCAGTATTTT. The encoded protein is CASTTYGLADTQYF. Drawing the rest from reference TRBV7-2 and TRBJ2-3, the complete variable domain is GAGVSQSPSNKVTEKGKDVELRCDPISGHTALYWYRQSLGQGLEFLIYFQGNSAPDKSGLPSDRFSAERTGGSVSTLTIQRTQQEDSAVYLCASTTYGLADTQYFGPGTRLTVL.